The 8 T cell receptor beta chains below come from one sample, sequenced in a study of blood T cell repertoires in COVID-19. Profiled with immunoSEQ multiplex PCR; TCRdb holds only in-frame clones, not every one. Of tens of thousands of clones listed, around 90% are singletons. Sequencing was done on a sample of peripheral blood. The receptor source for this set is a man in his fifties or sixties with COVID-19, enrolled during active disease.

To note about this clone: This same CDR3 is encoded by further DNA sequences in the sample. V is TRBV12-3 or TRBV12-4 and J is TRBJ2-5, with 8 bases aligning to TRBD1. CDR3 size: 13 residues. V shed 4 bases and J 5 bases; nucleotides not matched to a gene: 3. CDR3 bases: TGTGCCAGCAGTTCAGGACAGGGTGAGACCCAGTACTTC. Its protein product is CASSSGQGETQYF.

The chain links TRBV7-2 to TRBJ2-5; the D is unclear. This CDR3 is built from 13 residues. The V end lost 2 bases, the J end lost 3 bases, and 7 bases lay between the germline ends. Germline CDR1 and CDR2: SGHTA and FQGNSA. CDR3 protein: CASSLNGEETQYF. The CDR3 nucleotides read TGTGCCAGCAGCTTAAACGGTGAAGAGACCCAGTACTTC.

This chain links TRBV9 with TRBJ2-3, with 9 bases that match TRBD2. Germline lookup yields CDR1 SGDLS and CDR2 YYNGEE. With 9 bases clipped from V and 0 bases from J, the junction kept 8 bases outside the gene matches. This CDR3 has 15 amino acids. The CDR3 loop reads CAIPRLADSTDTQYF. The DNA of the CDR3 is TGTGCCATCCCTAGACTAGCGGATAGCACAGATACGCAGTATTTT.

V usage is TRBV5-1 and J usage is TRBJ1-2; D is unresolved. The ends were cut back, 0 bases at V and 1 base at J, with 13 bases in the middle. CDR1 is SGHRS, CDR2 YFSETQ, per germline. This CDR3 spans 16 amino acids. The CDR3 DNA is TGCGCCAGCAGCTTGGATATAACAGCAATTAACTATGGCTACACCTTC. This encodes CASSLDITAINYGYTF.

CDR3 residues: CASSSGGETQYF. CDR3 bases: TGTGCCAGCAGCTCGGGGGGAGAGACCCAGTACTTC. J is TRBJ2-5 and V is TRBV5-4, with TRBD2 matching 7 bases. This CDR3 spans 12 amino acids. The trim removed 3 bases at V and 4 bases at J, leaving 0 bases unmatched. The V gene's germline CDR1 is SGHNT and CDR2 YYREEE (reference sequence).

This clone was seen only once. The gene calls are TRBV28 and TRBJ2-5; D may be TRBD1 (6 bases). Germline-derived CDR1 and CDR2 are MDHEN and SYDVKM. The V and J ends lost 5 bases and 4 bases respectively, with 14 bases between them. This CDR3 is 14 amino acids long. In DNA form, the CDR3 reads TGTGCCAGCAGTACCCCAACAGGGAGAGAGACCCAGTACTTC. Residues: CASSTPTGRETQYF. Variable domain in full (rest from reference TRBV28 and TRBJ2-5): DVKVTQSSRYLVKRTGEKVFLECVQDMDHENMFWYRQDPGLGLRLIYFSYDVKMKEKGDIPEGYSVSREKKERFSLILESASTNQTSMYLCASSTPTGRETQYFGPGTRLLVL.

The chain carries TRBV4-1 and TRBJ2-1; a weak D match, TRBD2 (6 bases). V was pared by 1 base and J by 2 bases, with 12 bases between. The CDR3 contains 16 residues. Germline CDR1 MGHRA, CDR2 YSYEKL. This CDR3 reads CASSQAGGKPYNEQFF. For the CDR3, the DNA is TGCGCCAGCAGCCAAGCCGGCGGGAAACCCTACAATGAGCAGTTCTTC.

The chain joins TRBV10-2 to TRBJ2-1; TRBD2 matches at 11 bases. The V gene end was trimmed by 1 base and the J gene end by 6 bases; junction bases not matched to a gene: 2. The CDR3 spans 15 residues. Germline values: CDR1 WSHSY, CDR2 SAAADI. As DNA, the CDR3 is TGCGCCAGCAGTGAGTTACTAGCGGGAGTCAATGAGCAGTTCTTC. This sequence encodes CASSELLAGVNEQFF.